This section outlines one T cell receptor beta chain sequence together with its context. This clone was counted a single time. Its antigen specificity is not known. The record has no base qualities; no much larger clone is one base away. This entry is derived from a study of cytomegalovirus exposure and HLA in healthy donors (dated by TCRdb to about 2017). For the study in its entirety: In an earlier analysis of roughly 590 of the donors, around 290 Gb of sequence data and about 110 million unique TCR beta sequences from about 190 million T cells were reported. Roughly five DR-DQ haplotypes were handled as single units for association and clustering, since linkage in the cohort was strong. Across about 380 genotyped donors of the cohort, an average of about 200,000 unique TCR beta nucleotide sequences per donor were sequenced, and 15% to 20% of those sequences were non-productive. Using immunosequencing, the study profiled T cell repertoires from 550 to 750 subjects and related those repertoires to cytomegalovirus serostatus. To decide whether each TCR beta V gene segment behaved as functional or pseudogenic, an earlier analysis of nearly 600 of the donors relied on high-throughput TCR beta sequencing. A later genetic analysis used genome-wide SNP genotypes for about 65% of the roughly 670 donors, treating that subset as a discovery cohort. Among the roughly 400 genotyped donors, roughly 80% belonged to the genetic ancestry cluster associated with self-reported Caucasian donors. Donor age, sex, ethnicity and CMV serostatus were compiled together with the repertoire data. To predict cytomegalovirus infection status, the study combined high-throughput TCR immunosequencing, statistical association of individual TCRs with disease status, and machine learning. Typing coverage varied by locus: roughly 620-640 donors for A, B, C, DRB1 and DQB1; approximately 560 for DQA1; around 610 for DPA1; about 450 for DPB1. The study aimed to test whether signatures of past pathogen exposure could be identified by cataloging public T cell receptors. HLA typing included class I and class II loci at four-digit resolution. Rather than using new phenotypic data, the later analysis identified candidate immune exposures from TCR beta sequences and from how often those sequences occurred across donors. Every repertoire in the discovery cohort had been generated on one and the same sequencing platform. In a later analysis, previously published TCR beta repertoires from fewer than 750 donors were re-analyzed and high-resolution HLA genotyping was added so that TCR occurrence patterns could be studied. An early release covering 550 to 700 HLA-typed donors comprised approximately 290 gigabases of sequencing data and tens of millions of unique TCR sequences. Along with the 666-subject first cohort, a separate validation cohort of over 90 different subjects was used.

Relative to germline, V is missing 5 bases and J is missing 7 bases, with 5 bases of the junction outside any gene match. The germline V gene gives CDR1 as SGHRS and CDR2 as YFSETQ. Taken from cysteine to phenylalanine, the CDR3 has 13 residues. Only the CDR3 region is kept as DNA, spanning 39 bases read in frame from base 1. What the research found in general, with its limitations: The only immune exposure information available for the cohort was CMV serostatus. Presence/absence analyses assumed roughly uniform sequencing depth across donors, an assumption that may not hold. This cohort had only TCR beta chains sequenced, and the lack of alpha or paired-chain data limited which features could be detected. A later analysis reported that several top co-occurrence clusters appeared linked to parvovirus B19, influenza, CMV and Epstein-Barr virus. Because counts were too low, seventeen rarely observed V segments, including chromosome 9 orphons, were left out of the earlier analysis of roughly 600 of the donors. In a later genetic analysis, fewer N-insertions in productive TCRs were reported among donors in an Asian-associated ancestry cluster than the roughly 700-donor mean. An association between a missense DCLRE1C variant and V-gene and J-gene trimming of TCR beta chains was found in a later genetic analysis and replicated in an independent cohort. In a later analysis, TCR association rates were found to vary across HLA loci, with the most associated TCRs seen for DRB1 alleles and the fewest for HLA-C alleles. A cluster of highly shared sequence variants was judged likely to be a technical artifact of the sequencing pipeline. Strong co-occurrence of HLA alleles, especially DR and DQ, made assigning TCR associations to individual alleles difficult. According to a later analysis, most CMV-associated TCR beta chains appeared to be HLA-restricted, and the HLA associations seemed to be driven largely by CMV exposure. Three of the identified cytomegalovirus-associated TCR beta chains were confirmed in vitro to be specific for cytomegalovirus antigens. In both the original and validation cohorts, the classifier was reported to diagnose cytomegalovirus status with high specificity and sensitivity. In a later analysis, HLA-associated TCR beta chains were found to be more clonally expanded and to have lower generation probabilities than equally common non-associated chains. A total of 150 to 200 TCR beta chains were listed by the study as associated with cytomegalovirus. A further reported finding was that TCR beta sequences accurately predicted the HLA-A and HLA-B alleles for most subjects in the first cohort. Some IMGT-functional V segments, including TRBV6-2 and TRBV6-3, could not be told apart with the 87-base-pair reads, so those segments were excluded. At a false discovery rate of 0.05, a later analysis linked approximately 18,000 TCR beta sequences to specific HLA alleles. Broadly in line with IMGT annotations, most TCR beta V segments showed up in productive rearrangements about 90% or about 30% of the time in an earlier analysis of several hundred of the donors. It was suggested by the authors that the approach could potentially be generalized to other disease states and immunological phenotypes. Most TCR sequences were seen in very few donors, while some public TCRs were found in many individuals. Correlated functional status among segregating V segments might reflect linkage disequilibrium, but an unknown experimental factor could not be ruled out. Because HLA typing was missing for some donors at each locus, association tests included only the typed subset.

In total, 666 healthy bone marrow donors made up the cohort. Cohort members were all nominally healthy when sampled, although unrecorded immune exposures were likely present. The donor was CMV seropositive and was included in the group of about 290 seropositive cohort members. A peripheral blood sample was collected from each donor, and TCR beta sequencing was performed on peripheral blood mononuclear cells. Genomic DNA was extracted from the blood cell samples with the Qiagen DNeasy Blood Extraction Kit. To prepare the library, the immunoSEQ multiplex PCR assay was applied. For the multiplex PCR, a mixture combining 60 forward primers for TCR Vbeta segments and 13 reverse primers for TCR Jbeta segments was used. Amplification of the CDR3 region of rearranged TCR beta genes was performed with a multiplex PCR assay on genomic DNA. The amplified TCR beta libraries were sequenced on the Illumina HiSeq System as 87-base-pair reads. In the authors' own workflow: A later analysis counted about 80 million unique TCR beta chains across the 666 repertoires, and around 9.9 million of these chains were shared by at least two donors. A nearest-neighbor algorithm error-corrected the raw reads and collapsed the reads into unique sequences, merging closely related sequences to remove PCR and sequencing errors. V, D and J gene segments were assigned by aligning CDR3 sequences to IMGT reference sequences. For a sequence to be retained, at least a six-nucleotide match to both a V gene segment and a J gene segment was required. A rearrangement counted as productive if the CDR3 had no stop codons and remained in frame with V and J, and every other rearrangement counted as non-productive. Following IMGT convention, CDR3 was defined as the stretch from the second conserved V-encoded cysteine up to the conserved J-encoded phenylalanine. The earlier analysis of about 530 of the donors excluded any sequence lacking an unambiguous match to a single V gene segment. In an earlier analysis of several hundred of the donors, V segments were called functional above 56.7% productive rearrangements and were called segregating when the between-donor standard deviation exceeded 5%. To diagnose cytomegalovirus status from the catalog of TCR beta chain sequences, a statistical classification framework was built. In a later analysis, V and J genes were assigned by comparing TCR nucleotide sequences against IMGT/GENE-DB human TR gene sequences. A later analysis assigned CDR3 sequences and most-parsimonious VDJ recombination scenarios with the TCRdist pipeline. In a later analysis, every TCR beta chain was defined by the combination of its CDR3 amino acid sequence and its V-gene family, and reads without a unique V-gene family were dropped. A later analysis removed 592 highly shared, low-generation-probability nucleotide sequences to deal with suspected cross-contamination and a sequencing artifact. In a later analysis, a clonal expansion index was calculated for each public chain from normalized within-repertoire ranks of inferred template counts. In a later analysis, generation probabilities were computed using a VDJ recombination model fitted to out-of-frame rearrangements, and the results were checked against IGoR. In a later analysis, hypergeometric tests were used to score TCR-TCR, TCR-HLA and TCR-CMV co-occurrence, with a repertoire-size bias correction applied to TCR pairs. To estimate false discovery rates, a later analysis permuted the HLA or CMV assignments 20 times. In a later analysis, co-occurring TCRs were grouped using DBSCAN, and TCRdist sequence similarity was added for clustering within HLA-allele-positive subsets. For co-occurrence clustering, repertoires with fewer than 30,000 or more than 120,000 public chains were excluded, along with four or five repertoires with anomalous nucleotide sharing. TCRdb limited this immuneACCESS table to in-frame rearrangements with V and J called. A share of clones is missing; checked studies link under half to unresolved V genes, and the rest is unexplained. That table furnishes V, J and clone size, whereas the DNA furnished D and trimming. The sample data list about 130,000 clones, and roughly two thirds of these were observed just once. The ten largest clones add up to less than 2% of the sample.

In this chain, TRBV5-1 is recombined with TRBJ2-1; 8 of the junction bases match TRBD2. The sequence came from a man aged 25 to 40 in good health and CMV-seropositive. Sample: PBMCs. The CDR3 amino acid sequence is: CASREREWNEQFF. The nucleotide sequence is TGCGCCAGCAGGGAGCGGGAGTGGAATGAGCAGTTCTTC.